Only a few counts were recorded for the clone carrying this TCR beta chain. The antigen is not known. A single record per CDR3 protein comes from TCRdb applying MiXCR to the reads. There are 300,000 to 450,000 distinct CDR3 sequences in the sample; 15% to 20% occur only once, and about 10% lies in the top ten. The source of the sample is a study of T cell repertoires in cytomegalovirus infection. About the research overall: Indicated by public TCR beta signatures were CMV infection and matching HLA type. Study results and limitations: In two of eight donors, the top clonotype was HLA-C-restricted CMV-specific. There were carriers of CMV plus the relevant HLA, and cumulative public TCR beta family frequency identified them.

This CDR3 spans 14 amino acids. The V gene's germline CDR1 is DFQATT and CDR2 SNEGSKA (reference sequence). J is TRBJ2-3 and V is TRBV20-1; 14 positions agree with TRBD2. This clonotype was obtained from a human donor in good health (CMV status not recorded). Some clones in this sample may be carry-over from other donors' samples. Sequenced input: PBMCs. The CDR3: CSQGLAGGTDTQYF. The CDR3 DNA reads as TGCAGCCAAGGACTAGCGGGGGGTACAGATACGCAGTATTTT.